A selection of T cell receptor beta chains follows, all from one sample in a study of OX40 agonist ivuxolimab in advanced cancers. Measured with immunoSEQ multiplex PCR; TCRdb has only the in-frame clones, and not every one. The sample includes some 42,000 clones, approximately 80% of them seen just once. Specimen: CD4+ or CD8+ T cells sorted from blood, collected in a trial of the OX40 agonist ivuxolimab. These receptors were collected from an adult with an advanced solid tumor such as melanoma, head and neck, liver or kidney cancer. Each CDR3 is given with its conserved first and last residue. The D gene is left open where the match is weak. Only part of the rows carry a size: once, few, many, or a class if the clone is expanded.

j_gene | v_gene | abundance | d_gene | CDR3aa | CDR3nt
TRBJ2-3 | TRBV7-2 | - | - | CASSSPATDTQYF | TGTGCCAGCAGCTCCCCTGCCACAGATACGCAGTATTTT
TRBJ2-7 | TRBV28 | once | TRBD1 | CASSLSYPGQMAYEQYF | TGTGCCAGCAGTTTATCATATCCGGGACAGATGGCCTACGAGCAGTACTTC
TRBJ2-7 | TRBV27 | - | - | CASSLRGTAYEQYF | TGTGCCAGCAGTTTAAGGGGAACAGCATACGAGCAGTACTTC
TRBJ1-4 | TRBV9 | - | - | CASSVALGATNEKLFF | TGTGCCAGCAGCGTAGCTCTTGGGGCAACTAATGAAAAACTGTTTTTT
TRBJ1-4 | TRBV6-1 | - | - | CASSEYAGNGEKLFF | TGTGCCAGCAGTGAATACGCAGGAAATGGGGAAAAACTGTTTTTT
TRBJ1-1 | TRBV6-6 | - | - | CASAFGSTEAFF | TGTGCCAGCGCCTTCGGTAGCACTGAAGCTTTCTTT
TRBJ2-3 | TRBV5-1 | - | TRBD2 | CASSPSSGGPITDTQYF | TGCGCCAGCAGCCCCAGTAGCGGGGGGCCCATCACAGATACGCAGTATTTT
TRBJ1-1 | TRBV5-4 | - | TRBD1 | CATTGDFTEAFF | TGTGCCACCACAGGGGATTTCACTGAAGCTTTCTTT
TRBJ1-2 | TRBV7-2 | - | - | CASSQPESGRKAALYGYTF | TGTGCCAGCAGCCAGCCAGAATCAGGGAGGAAGGCGGCCCTATATGGCTACACCTTC
TRBJ2-7 | TRBV7-3 | - | TRBD1 | CASSLGATGAYEQYF | TGTGCCAGCAGCTTAGGGGCGACAGGGGCCTACGAGCAGTACTTC
TRBJ2-7 | TRBV7-2 | - | TRBD2 | CASSLGPAGYEQYF | TGTGCCAGCAGCCTGGGACCAGCGGGGTACGAGCAGTACTTC
TRBJ2-3 | TRBV5-4 | once | TRBD2 | CASSTGTSGGAGTDTQYF | TGTGCCAGCAGCACCGGGACTAGCGGGGGGGCCGGGACAGATACGCAGTATTTT
TRBJ1-2 | TRBV28 | - | TRBD1 | CASSTPGTGANYGYTF | TGTGCCAGCAGCACTCCCGGGACAGGGGCTAACTATGGCTACACCTTC
TRBJ1-2 | TRBV7-9 | - | TRBD1 | CASSLAGQDYGYTF | TGTGCCAGCAGCTTAGCCGGACAGGACTATGGCTACACCTTC
TRBJ2-7 | TRBV7-9 | - | - | CASSPPQDEQYF | TGTGCCAGCAGCCCCCCCCAAGACGAGCAGTACTTC
TRBJ1-2 | TRBV21-1 | - | - | CASSKDTEPSYGYTF | TGTGCCAGCAGCAAAGACACCGAGCCTTCCTATGGCTACACCTTC
TRBJ2-1 | TRBV9 | - | TRBD2 | CASSVVAGFTYNEQFF | TGTGCCAGCAGCGTAGTAGCGGGGTTTACCTACAATGAGCAGTTCTTC
TRBJ1-4 | TRBV2 | - | - | CASSGAVLGFLF | TGTGCCAGCAGTGGCGCCGTGTTGGGGTTTCTATTT
TRBJ2-5 | TRBV7-2 | once | - | CAGQTHREGTQYF | TGTGCCGGTCAGACCCACCGAGAGGGGACCCAGTACTTC
TRBJ2-3 | TRBV11-3 | - | - | CASSLGLADTQYF | TGTGCCAGCAGCTTGGGGCTGGCAGATACGCAGTATTTT
TRBJ2-7 | TRBV5-5 | - | - | CASSFTGTASYEQYF | TGTGCCAGCAGCTTTACCGGGACCGCGTCCTACGAGCAGTACTTC
TRBJ1-5 | TRBV19 | - | - | CASSAGTIKSNQPQHF | TGTGCCAGTAGTGCCGGAACAATAAAGAGCAATCAGCCCCAGCATTTT
TRBJ1-5 | TRBV19 | - | TRBD1 | CASTGGINQPQHF | TGTGCCAGTACAGGGGGCATCAATCAGCCCCAGCATTTT
TRBJ1-4 | TRBV4-3 | once | - | CASSQDGGFMGGGEKLFF | TGCGCCAGCAGCCAAGATGGAGGGTTTATGGGGGGAGGCGAAAAACTGTTTTTT
TRBJ2-3 | TRBV6-6 | once | - | CALAPLHGTDTQYF | TGTGCCCTGGCCCCCTTACATGGCACAGATACGCAGTATTTT
TRBJ2-2 | TRBV28 | few | - | CASSLAANTGELFF | TGTGCCAGCAGTTTGGCAGCGAACACCGGGGAGCTGTTTTTT
TRBJ2-5 | TRBV7-2 | once | - | CASSLLGAGETQYF | TGTGCCAGCAGCCTGTTGGGGGCCGGGGAGACCCAGTACTTC
TRBJ2-7 | TRBV2 | - | - | CASMGTYEQYF | TGTGCCAGCATGGGTACCTACGAGCAGTACTTC
TRBJ2-2 | TRBV28 | - | TRBD2 | CAILGRSGELFF | TGTGCCATCCTCGGGAGGTCCGGGGAGCTGTTTTTT
TRBJ2-5 | TRBV7-9 | - | - | CASSFRGTETQYF | TGTGCCAGCAGCTTTAGGGGGACAGAGACCCAGTACTTC
TRBJ1-6 | TRBV5-4 | - | - | CASSLGNSPLHF | TGTGCCAGCAGCTTGGGAAATTCACCCCTCCACTTT
TRBJ1-4 | TRBV7-9 | - | - | CASSLEVGREKLFF | TGTGCCAGCAGCTTAGAGGTCGGAAGAGAAAAACTGTTTTTT
TRBJ2-2 | TRBV27 | - | - | CASSLLNTGELFF | TGTGCCAGCAGTTTACTGAACACCGGGGAGCTGTTTTTT
TRBJ2-7 | TRBV7-9 | once | - | CASSLAGSRHRQYF | TGTGCCAGCAGCTTAGCTGGGTCTAGACACCGGCAGTACTTC
TRBJ1-4 | TRBV2 | - | - | CASSEGRVTTNEKLFF | TGTGCCAGCAGTGAGGGACGGGTCACAACTAATGAAAAACTGTTTTTT
TRBJ1-2 | TRBV18 | few | - | CASSTGLFGYTF | TGTGCCAGCTCAACGGGACTTTTTGGCTACACCTTC